This T cell receptor beta chain emerged from a study of beta chain features in type 1 diabetes. General study findings and limits: People with Type 1 diabetes carried modestly yet significantly shorter TCRB CDR3s in all four CD4+ subsets. VDJ junctions in type 1 diabetes patients carried more deletions and fewer insertions. A PCR bias possibly favoring shorter templates would apply equally to patients and controls.

A word on this clone: What it binds is not known.

TCRB transcripts that were expressed got sequenced, as all of the isolated RNA had been reverse transcribed. Sequenced naive, central memory and regulatory T cell samples produced an average of roughly 3.5 million reads. Repertoires were generated with immunoSEQ multiplex PCR, while TCRdb's copy carries only in-frame clones and drops some. The sample has approximately 170,000 clones; roughly 63% are singletons. The germline gives CDR1 SGDLS, CDR2 YYNGEE. Trimming took 6 bases from V and 6 from J, leaving 19 bases between them. The CDR3 is 15 residues long. Based on CD45RO/CCR7/CD25/CD127/CD95/CD27, CD4+ regulatory, stem cell-like memory, naive and central memory cells were sorted.

The V gene is TRBV9, the J gene TRBJ2-4; D might be TRBD1 or TRBD2, each matching 6 bases. The clonotype originates from a man between 25 and 39 years old with type 1 diabetes. Sequencing was carried out using naive CD4+ T cells from blood. CDR3 in amino acids: CASTPHGGTANIQYF. CDR3 in DNA: TGTGCCAGCACTCCCCACGGGGGCACCGCAAACATTCAGTACTTC.